One T cell receptor beta chain is described in this entry. The antigen is not known. This sample is part of a study of CD8+ T cells in alopecia areata. On the study more broadly: Oral tofacitinib, 5 to 10 mg twice daily, was given in an open-label trial.

Treatment here: oral pan-JAK inhibitor, 5-10 mg twice daily. Overall study findings and caveats: Tofacitinib significantly decreased scalp clonality and expanded CD8+ clones among top 100.

The germline V gene has CDR1 SGDLS and CDR2 YYNGEE. CDR3 length: 15 amino acids. Trimming took 4 bases from V and 5 from J; bases not matched to a gene: 4. cDNA serving as the sequencing template came from extracted, reverse transcribed RNA. Clones were sequenced by immunoSEQ multiplex PCR, and TCRdb holds only the in-frame ones, with some missing. The sample shows fewer than 250,000 clones, around 60% of them seen only once. The rearrangement links TRBV9 to TRBJ2-1; TRBD2 agrees at 12 bases. This specimen was CD4+ T cells sorted from blood, taken at week 4, from a patient treated with tofacitinib. The sequence came from a human donor with alopecia areata. The CDR3, as DNA: TGTGCCAGCAGCATACGACTAGCGGGGGACAATGAGCAGTTCTTC. This translates into CASSIRLAGDNEQFF.